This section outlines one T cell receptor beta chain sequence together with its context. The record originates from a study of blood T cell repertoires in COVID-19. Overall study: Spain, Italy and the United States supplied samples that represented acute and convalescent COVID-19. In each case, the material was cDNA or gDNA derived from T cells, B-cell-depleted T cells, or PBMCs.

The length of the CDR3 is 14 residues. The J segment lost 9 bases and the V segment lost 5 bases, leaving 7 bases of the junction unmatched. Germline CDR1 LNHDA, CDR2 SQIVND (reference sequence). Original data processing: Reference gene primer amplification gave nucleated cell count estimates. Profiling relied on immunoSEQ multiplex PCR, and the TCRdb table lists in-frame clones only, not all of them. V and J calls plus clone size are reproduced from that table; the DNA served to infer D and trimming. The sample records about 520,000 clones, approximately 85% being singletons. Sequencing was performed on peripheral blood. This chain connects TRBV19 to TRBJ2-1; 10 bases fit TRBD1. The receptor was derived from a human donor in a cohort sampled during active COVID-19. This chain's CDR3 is CASSFGTGVPEQFF. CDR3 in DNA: TGTGCCAGTAGTTTTGGGACAGGGGTTCCTGAGCAGTTCTTC.